This paragraph covers one T cell receptor beta chain sequence. Here immunoSEQ multiplex PCR was the method, and the copy in TCRdb shows in-frame clones only, minus some. The sample holds about 37,000 clones, 70% to 90% seen once. CDR3 length equals 16 residues. Germline lookup yields CDR1 LGHDT and CDR2 YNNKEL (reference sequence). The J segment lost 4 bases and the V segment lost 0 bases, leaving 5 bases of the junction unmatched. The data stem from a study of T cell responses to AZD1222 COVID-19 vaccine. The receptor was isolated from an adult in good health. Source: peripheral blood, taken on day 0 of AZD1222 vaccination. V and J are TRBV3-1 (or the pseudogene TRBV3-2) and TRBJ2-1; 8 bases are a match to TRBD2. The DNA of the CDR3 is TGTGCCAGCAGCCAAGATGCGTCGGGAGGGTACAATGAGCAGTTCTTC. This encodes CASSQDASGGYNEQFF.